This T cell receptor (beta chain) was documented in a study of blood T cell repertoires in COVID-19. As processed by the authors: The assay estimated nucleated cells by amplifying reference gene primers. Generated by immunoSEQ multiplex PCR, the TCRdb table keeps only in-frame clones and is missing some. V and J calls plus clone size are reproduced from that table; the DNA served to infer D and trimming. This table holds approximately 300,000 clones, around 82% found once. V was clipped by 2 bases and J by 5 bases; unmatched bases: 3. The CDR3 is 13 residues long. The germline V gene encodes CDR1 SGHRS and CDR2 YFSETQ.

This chain links TRBV5-1 with TRBJ2-5; TRBD2 agrees at 7 bases. The TCR originated in a woman aged 50 to 65 with acute or convalescent COVID-19. Material for sequencing was peripheral blood. The CDR3 DNA follows: TGCGCCAGCAGCTTCTGGGAGGGGGAGACCCAGTACTTC. Protein: CASSFWEGETQYF.